This T cell receptor beta chain was retrieved from a study of T cell repertoires in cytomegalovirus infection. The wider study: Public TCR beta signatures were indicative of both CMV infection and a matching HLA type.

This clonotype was recorded at least ten times. Its antigen is as yet unknown. Germline values: CDR1 ENHRY, CDR2 SYGVKD. With 0 bases removed from V and 6 bases from J, the gap between germline ends came to 17 bases. The CDR3 is made up of 16 amino acids. TCRdb processed the reads anew with MiXCR; each CDR3 protein has one entry. The table includes under 95,000 distinct CDR3 sequences, about half detected once. Study results and caveats: The cumulative frequency of public TCR beta families distinguished individuals who carried CMV together with the relevant HLA.

The TCR sequence derives from a human donor in good health (CMV status not recorded). Some clones in this sample may be carry-over from other donors' samples. The input for sequencing was CD8+ T cells from cultured PBMCs, taken from culture after CMV antigen stimulation. The V and J genes are TRBV10-3 and TRBJ1-1; D possibly corresponds to TRBD1 (6 bases). In DNA form, the CDR3 reads TGTGCCATCAGTGAGTCGATGGCAGGGGAGTACGCTGAAGCTTTCTTT. The encoded protein is CAISESMAGEYAEAFF.